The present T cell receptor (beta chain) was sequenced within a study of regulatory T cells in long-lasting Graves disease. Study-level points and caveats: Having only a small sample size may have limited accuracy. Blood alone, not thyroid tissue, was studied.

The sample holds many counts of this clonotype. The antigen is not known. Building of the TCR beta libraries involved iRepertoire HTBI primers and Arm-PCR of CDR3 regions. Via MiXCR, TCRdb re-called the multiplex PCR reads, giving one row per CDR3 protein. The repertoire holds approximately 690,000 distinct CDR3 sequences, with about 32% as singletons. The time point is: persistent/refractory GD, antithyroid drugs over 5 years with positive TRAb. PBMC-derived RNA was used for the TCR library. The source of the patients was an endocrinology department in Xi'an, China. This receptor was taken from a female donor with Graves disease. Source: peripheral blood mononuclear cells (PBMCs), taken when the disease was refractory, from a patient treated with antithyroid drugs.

The CDR3, as DNA: TGTGCCAGCTCACGGGACGGGAGTGAGACCCAGTACTTC. It is translated as CASSRDGSETQYF. The chain is built from TRBV7-3 and TRBJ2-5, with TRBD2 as a possible D gene (6 bases). Trimming removed 8 bases at V and 5 bases at J, with 15 bases between. CDR1 is SGHTA, CDR2 FQGTGA, per germline. The CDR3 spans 13 residues.